This paragraph reports one T cell receptor (beta chain). Its specificity is not known. CDR3 length: 16 residues. Germline V CDR1 and CDR2: ENHRY, SYGVKD. The V end was cut by 4 bases, the J end by 6 bases, with 21 bases between. Amplification targeted the TCR beta CDR3 regions, with RNA transcripts as the source material. First-round RT-PCR employed HTBI primers, with a second-round multiplex PCR after it. TCRdb reanalysed the multiplex PCR reads using MiXCR and keeps one entry per CDR3 protein. The table lists 650,000 to 800,000 distinct CDR3 sequences, roughly 41% of them singletons, with over 2.5% in the top ten. This sample was included in a study of Graves' ophthalmopathy and Graves' hyperthyroidism. Study results and caveats: It was with 65% to 71% sensitivity and about 72% specificity that the model predicted ophthalmopathy progression.

The sample was peripheral blood. This TCR was recovered from an adult man with Graves' ophthalmopathy. This chain joins TRBV10-3 and TRBJ2-5; D perhaps matches TRBD1 (7 bases). Here the CDR3 reads CAISGRGVPSEKTQYF. In DNA form, the CDR3 reads TGTGCCATCAGTGGCAGGGGGGTTCCGTCCGAGAAGACCCAGTACTTC.